The clone carrying this TCR beta chain was observed a single time. Its specificity is not known. This entry comes from a study of shared clonotypes between healthy human individuals. TCRdb's table, derived via immunoSEQ multiplex PCR, lists solely in-frame clones and lacks some. The sample has over 2 million clones; 85% to 95% are singletons. Study-wide points: Unshared clonotypes carried lower generation probabilities than those common to all four donors.

The material sequenced was naive CD4+ T cells from PBMCs. Specified subset: CD45RA+ positively selected. The origin of this receptor is a man aged 18 to 35 in good health. Some clones in this sample may be carry-over from other donors' samples.

The CDR3 DNA reads TGTGCCAGCAGCAGGAGGACAGGCCTTAATGAAAAACTGTTTTTT. This translates into CASSRRTGLNEKLFF. The V call is TRBV9, the J call TRBJ1-4, with 7 bases identical to TRBD1. Germline CDR1 reads SGDLS; CDR2 reads YYNGEE. With V trimmed by 4 bases and J by 4 bases, 7 bases remained unmatched. The CDR3 has 15 amino acids.